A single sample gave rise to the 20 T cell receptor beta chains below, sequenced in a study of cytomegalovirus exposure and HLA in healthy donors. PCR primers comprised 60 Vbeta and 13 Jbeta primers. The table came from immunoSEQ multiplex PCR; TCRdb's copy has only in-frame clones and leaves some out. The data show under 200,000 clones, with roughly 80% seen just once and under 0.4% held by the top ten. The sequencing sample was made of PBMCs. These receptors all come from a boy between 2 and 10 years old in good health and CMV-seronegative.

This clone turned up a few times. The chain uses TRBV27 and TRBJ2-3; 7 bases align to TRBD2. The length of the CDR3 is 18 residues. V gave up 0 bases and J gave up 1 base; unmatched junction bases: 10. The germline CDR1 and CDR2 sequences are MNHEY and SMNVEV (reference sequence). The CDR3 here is CASSLSGGRGYGTDTQYF. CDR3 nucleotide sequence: TGTGCCAGCAGTTTATCTGGCGGGAGAGGGTATGGCACAGATACGCAGTATTTT.

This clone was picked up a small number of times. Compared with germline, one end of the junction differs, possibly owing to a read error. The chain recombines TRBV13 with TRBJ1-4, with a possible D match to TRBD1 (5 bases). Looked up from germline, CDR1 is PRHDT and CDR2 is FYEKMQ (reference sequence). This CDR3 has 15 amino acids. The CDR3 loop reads CASSLGGGSKEKLFF. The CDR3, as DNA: TGTGCCAGCAGCTTAGGCGGGGGTTCTAAGGAAAAACTGTTTTTT. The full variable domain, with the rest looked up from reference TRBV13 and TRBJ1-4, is AAGVIQSPRHLIKEKRETATLKCYPIPRHDTVYWYQQGPGQDPQFLISFYEKMQSDKGSIPDRFSAQQFSDYHSELNMSSLELGDSALYFCASSLGGGSKEKLFFGSGTQLSVL.

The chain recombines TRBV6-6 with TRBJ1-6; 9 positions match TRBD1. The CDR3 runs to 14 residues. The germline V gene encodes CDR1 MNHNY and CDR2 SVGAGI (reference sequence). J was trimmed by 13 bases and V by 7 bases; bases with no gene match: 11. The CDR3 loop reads CASKDRGNGEPLHF. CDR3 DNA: TGTGCCAGCAAGGACAGGGGAAATGGTGAGCCCCTCCACTTT.

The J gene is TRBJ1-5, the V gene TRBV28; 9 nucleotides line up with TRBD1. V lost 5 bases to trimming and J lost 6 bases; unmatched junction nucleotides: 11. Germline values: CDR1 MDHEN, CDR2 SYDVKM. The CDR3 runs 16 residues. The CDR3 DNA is TGTGCCAGCAGTCCGCATGCCGGGACAGGGATTCAGCCCCAGCATTTT. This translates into CASSPHAGTGIQPQHF.

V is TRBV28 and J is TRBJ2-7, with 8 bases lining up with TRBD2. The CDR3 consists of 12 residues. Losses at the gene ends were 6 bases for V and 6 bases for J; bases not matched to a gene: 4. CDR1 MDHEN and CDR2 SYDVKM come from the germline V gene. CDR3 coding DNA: TGTGCCAGCAGGAGCGGGAGTGGCGAGCAGTACTTC. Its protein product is CASRSGSGEQYF.

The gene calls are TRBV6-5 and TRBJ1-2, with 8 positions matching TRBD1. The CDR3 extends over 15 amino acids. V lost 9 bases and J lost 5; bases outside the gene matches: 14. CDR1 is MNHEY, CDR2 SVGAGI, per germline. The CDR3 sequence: CASRDLRGPSYGYTF. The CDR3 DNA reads TGTGCCAGTAGGGATCTCAGGGGGCCCTCTTATGGCTACACCTTC.

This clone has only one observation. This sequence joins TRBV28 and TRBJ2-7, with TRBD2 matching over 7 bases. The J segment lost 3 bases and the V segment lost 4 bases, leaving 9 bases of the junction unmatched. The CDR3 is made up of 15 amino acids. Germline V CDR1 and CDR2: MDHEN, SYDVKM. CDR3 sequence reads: CASSSGSAGDYEQYF. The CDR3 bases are TGTGCCAGCAGTTCAGGGAGCGCGGGAGACTACGAGCAGTACTTC.

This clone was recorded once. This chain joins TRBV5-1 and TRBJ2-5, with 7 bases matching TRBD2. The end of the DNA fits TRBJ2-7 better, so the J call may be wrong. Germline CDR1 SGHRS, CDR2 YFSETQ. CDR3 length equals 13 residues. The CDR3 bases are TGCGCCAGCAGCTCGTTGACTAGCAACGAGCAGTACTTC. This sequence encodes CASSSLTSNEQYF.

The CDR3 coding sequence is TGCGCCAGCAGCTTCGGGACAGGGGATGAAAAACTGTTTTTT. Translating gives CASSFGTGDEKLFF. The genes are TRBV5-1 and TRBJ1-4; 10 bases match TRBD1. The V gene's germline CDR1 is SGHRS and CDR2 YFSETQ. Trimming at V came to 2 bases and at J to 6 bases, leaving 1 base not matched to a gene. The CDR3 has 14 residues.

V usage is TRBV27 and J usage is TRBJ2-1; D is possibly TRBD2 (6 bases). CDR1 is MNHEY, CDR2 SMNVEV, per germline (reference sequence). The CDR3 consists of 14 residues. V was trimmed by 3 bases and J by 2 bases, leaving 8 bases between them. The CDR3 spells CASSFRETYNEQFF. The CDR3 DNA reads TGTGCCAGCAGTTTTCGGGAGACCTACAATGAGCAGTTCTTC.

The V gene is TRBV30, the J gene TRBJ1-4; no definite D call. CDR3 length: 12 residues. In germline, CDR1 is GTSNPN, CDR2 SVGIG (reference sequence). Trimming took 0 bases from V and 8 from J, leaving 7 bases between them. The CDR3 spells CAWSVTWEKLFF. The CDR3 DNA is TGTGCCTGGAGTGTCACTTGGGAAAAACTGTTTTTT.

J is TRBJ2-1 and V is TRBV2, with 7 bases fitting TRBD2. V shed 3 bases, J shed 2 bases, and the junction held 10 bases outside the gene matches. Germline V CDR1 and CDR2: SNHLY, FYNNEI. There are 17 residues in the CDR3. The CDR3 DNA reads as TGTGCCAGCAGTGACCTCAGGCGCGGGAGCCCCTACAATGAGCAGTTCTTC. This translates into CASSDLRRGSPYNEQFF.

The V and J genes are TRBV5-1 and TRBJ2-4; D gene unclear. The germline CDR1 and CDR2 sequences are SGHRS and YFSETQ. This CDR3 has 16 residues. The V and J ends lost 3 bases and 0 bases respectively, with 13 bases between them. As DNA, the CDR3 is TGCGCCAGCAGCTCAGAGGTATCTTTAGCCAAAAACATTCAGTACTTC. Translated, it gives CASSSEVSLAKNIQYF.

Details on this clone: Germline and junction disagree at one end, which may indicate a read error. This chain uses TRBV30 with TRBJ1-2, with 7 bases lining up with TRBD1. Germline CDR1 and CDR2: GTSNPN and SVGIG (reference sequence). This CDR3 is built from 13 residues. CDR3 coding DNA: TGTGCCTGGAGTGTACTAGGGGAAGGGGGCTACCCCTTC. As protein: CAWSVLGEGGYPF.

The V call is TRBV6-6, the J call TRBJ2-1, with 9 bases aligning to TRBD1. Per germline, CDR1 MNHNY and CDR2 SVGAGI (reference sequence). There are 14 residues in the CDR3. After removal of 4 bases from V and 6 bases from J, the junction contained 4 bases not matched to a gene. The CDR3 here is CASSLGQGGNEQFF. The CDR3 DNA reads TGTGCCAGCAGTTTGGGACAGGGTGGCAATGAGCAGTTCTTC.

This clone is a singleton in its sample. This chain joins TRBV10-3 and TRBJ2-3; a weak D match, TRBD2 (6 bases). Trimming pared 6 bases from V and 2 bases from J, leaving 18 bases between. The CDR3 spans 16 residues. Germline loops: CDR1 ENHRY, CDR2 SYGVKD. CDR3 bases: TGTGCCATCAGCCCCCTCTTGGGGGAGGTCACAGATACGCAGTATTTT. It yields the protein CAISPLLGEVTDTQYF.

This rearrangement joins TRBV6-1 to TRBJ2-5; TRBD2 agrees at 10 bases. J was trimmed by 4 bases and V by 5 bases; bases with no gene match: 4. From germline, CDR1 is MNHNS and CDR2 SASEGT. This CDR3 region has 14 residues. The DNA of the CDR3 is TGTGCCAGCAGTAGCGGGAGGGCCGGAGAGACCCAGTACTTC. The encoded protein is CASSSGRAGETQYF.

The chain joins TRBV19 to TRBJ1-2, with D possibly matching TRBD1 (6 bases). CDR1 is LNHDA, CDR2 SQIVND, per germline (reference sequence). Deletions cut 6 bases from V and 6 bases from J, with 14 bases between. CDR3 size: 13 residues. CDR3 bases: TGTGCCAGTAGGGGGCTGGGGGCGAATGGCTACACCTTC. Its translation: CASRGLGANGYTF.

CDR3 region: CASRQGTGGMGPQHF. The CDR3 DNA is TGTGCCAGTAGACAGGGGACAGGGGGCATGGGGCCCCAGCATTTT. This rearrangement joins TRBV19 to TRBJ1-5, with 12 bases aligning to TRBD1. This CDR3 has 15 amino acids. V trimming: 6 bases; J trimming: 9 bases; junction bases outside the gene matches: 9. Germline-derived CDR1 and CDR2 are LNHDA and SQIVND (reference sequence). The full variable domain, rest sourced from reference TRBV19 and TRBJ1-5, is DGGITQSPKYLFRKEGQNVTLSCEQNLNHDAMYWYRQDPGQGLRLIYYSQIVNDFQKGDIAEGYSVSREKKESFPLTVTSAQKNPTAFYLCASRQGTGGMGPQHFGDGTRLSIL.

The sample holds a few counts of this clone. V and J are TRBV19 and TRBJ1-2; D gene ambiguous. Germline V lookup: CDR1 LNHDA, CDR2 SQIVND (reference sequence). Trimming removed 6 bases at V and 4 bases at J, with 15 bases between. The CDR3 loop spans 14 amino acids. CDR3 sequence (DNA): TGTGCCAGTAGGCGGAGTCCGTCCCCCTATGGCTACACCTTC. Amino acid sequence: CASRRSPSPYGYTF.